This T cell receptor (beta chain) emerged from a study of shared clonotypes between healthy human individuals. Study background: Plates per donor: three CD4 naive, three CD4 memory, two CD8 naive, one CD8 memory.

General study results and limits: Shared across several donors were roughly 4.8% of the naive CD4 clonotypes. Represented diversity (both genetic and exposure-history) was limited by the small number of donors.

Generated by immunoSEQ multiplex PCR, the TCRdb table keeps only in-frame clones and is missing some. The sample has 850,000 to 1,200,000 clones, more than 65% seen once. Trimming left V 1 base short and J 2 bases short, with 9 bases between. Germline V CDR1 and CDR2: MGHRA, YSYEKL. The CDR3 is 14 residues long. This clone was recorded many times. Its target is not known. The specimen sequenced was memory CD4+ T cells sorted from blood. Subset denoted: CD45RA-negative fraction. The rearrangement uses TRBV4-1 and TRBJ2-7; unclear D gene. The receptor was derived from a man aged 18 to 30 in good health. CDR3 sequence: CASSQVDRTYEQYF. The DNA for the CDR3 is TGCGCCAGCAGCCAAGTAGATAGAACCTACGAGCAGTACTTC.